This T cell receptor beta chain was recorded in a study of cytomegalovirus exposure and HLA in healthy donors. Regarding the study as a whole: The only immune exposure information that was available was CMV serostatus.

60 Vbeta and 13 Jbeta primers were used in PCR. Authors' analysis steps: As a later analysis found, there were 60 million to 90 million unique TCR beta chains, of which approximately 10 million were shared. The table came from immunoSEQ multiplex PCR; TCRdb's copy has only in-frame clones and leaves some out. V and J calls and clone size are given by that table; D and trimming were obtained from the DNA. This sample carries 140,000 to 150,000 clones, about 8.9% of them seen once, and the ten largest clones take 1.8%. CDR1 and CDR2 (germline): MNHNS, SASEGT. Trimming pared 3 bases from V and 4 bases from J, leaving 15 bases between. The CDR3 is 15 amino acids. This clone has only a few counts. Its antigen is as yet unknown.

This chain uses TRBV6-1 with TRBJ2-5; perhaps TRBD2 as D (7 bases). This TCR derives from a man aged 45-65 years in good health and CMV-seronegative. Sequencing used PBMCs. Written as DNA, the CDR3 is TGTGCCAGCAGTGACCGTATGGGGGGGCCAGAGACCCAGTACTTC. Protein sequence: CASSDRMGGPETQYF.